The rows below give T cell receptor beta chains drawn from one sample of a study of cytomegalovirus exposure and HLA in healthy donors. Sequencing used immunoSEQ multiplex PCR; TCRdb keeps in-frame clones, though not all of them. The sample contains 100,000 or so clones, 60% to 80% of which appear only once. Source material: PBMCs. The receptors shown here come from a woman aged 40 to 50 in good health and CMV-seropositive. The CDR3 runs from the conserved cysteine through the conserved F or W. A D gene is named only where the DNA matches it firmly. Size is omitted from some rows. Given values are once, few, many or a class for expanded clones.

TRBV11-2,TRBJ1-2,-,-,CASSLGLGYGYTF,TGTGCCAGCAGCTTAGGACTGGGCTATGGCTACACCTTC
TRBV27,TRBJ2-1,few,TRBD1,CASTTGTGFNREQFF,TGTGCCAGTACAACCGGGACAGGGTTTAACCGAGAGCAGTTCTTC
TRBV2,TRBJ1-5,few,TRBD1,CASTGQSNQPQHF,TGTGCCAGCACGGGACAGAGCAATCAGCCCCAGCATTTT
TRBV4-1,TRBJ2-4,-,TRBD2,CASSHLGLAGNIQYF,TGCGCCAGCAGCCACCTGGGACTAGCGGGAAACATTCAGTACTTC
TRBV7-7,TRBJ2-5,-,TRBD1,CASSLTTGGETQYF,TGTGCCAGCAGCTTAACCACAGGGGGAGAGACCCAGTACTTC
TRBV5-6,TRBJ2-6,-,-,CASSLVGGLSSGANVLTF,TGTGCCAGCAGCTTGGTTGGAGGACTGAGCTCTGGGGCCAACGTCCTGACTTTC
TRBV7-3,TRBJ2-5,-,-,CASSLTGSGVEAQYF,TGTGCCAGCAGCTTAACGGGTTCGGGAGTAGAGGCCCAGTACTTC
TRBV28,TRBJ1-1,-,-,CASSDVQVNTEAFF,TGTGCCAGCAGTGATGTCCAGGTGAACACTGAAGCTTTCTTT
TRBV7-8,TRBJ2-1,-,-,CASSPYRETYNEQFF,TGTGCCAGCAGCCCATACCGGGAGACCTACAATGAGCAGTTCTTC
TRBV5-1,TRBJ2-7,-,-,CASSLGVRSTYEQYF,TGCGCCAGCAGCTTGGGAGTTAGGAGTACCTACGAGCAGTACTTC
TRBV20-1,TRBJ2-5,-,-,CSASGQETQYF,TGCAGTGCTAGCGGCCAAGAGACCCAGTACTTC
TRBV18,TRBJ1-4,-,-,CASSPPKFLQGITNEKLFF,TGTGCCAGCTCACCACCGAAGTTTTTACAGGGCATCACTAATGAAAAACTGTTTTTT
TRBV2,TRBJ1-1,-,TRBD1,CASVDRENTEAFF,TGTGCCAGCGTAGACAGGGAGAACACTGAAGCTTTCTTT
TRBV28,TRBJ1-5,-,-,CASKLRGGAVQPQHF,TGTGCCAGCAAGTTGAGGGGCGGGGCGGTTCAGCCCCAGCATTTT
TRBV5-4,TRBJ1-2,once,-,CASSLGGVYGYTF,TGTGCCAGCAGCTTGGGGGGGGTCTATGGCTACACCTTC
TRBV28,TRBJ2-7,few,TRBD2,CASSPIPGTSGSYEQYF,TGTGCCAGCAGCCCAATACCAGGGACTAGCGGTTCCTACGAGCAGTACTTC
TRBV9,TRBJ2-3,-,-,CASSPRAFSTDTQYF,TGTGCCAGCAGCCCTCGAGCATTTAGCACAGATACGCAGTATTTT
TRBV27,TRBJ1-4,-,TRBD1,CASSDGQGGGEKLFF,TGTGCCAGCAGTGACGGACAGGGAGGCGGTGAAAAACTGTTTTTT
TRBV7-2,TRBJ2-4,-,-,CASSADRRDIQYF,TGTGCCAGCAGCGCAGACAGGCGCGACATTCAGTACTTC
TRBV28,TRBJ1-4,-,TRBD1,CASSESPFGGQGNEKLFF,TGTGCCAGCAGTGAATCACCTTTTGGGGGACAGGGTAATGAAAAACTGTTTTTT
TRBV2,TRBJ1-2,-,TRBD1,CASSRTGVLYGYTF,TGTGCCAGCAGCCGGACAGGGGTTTTATATGGCTACACCTTC
TRBV11-3,TRBJ2-7,-,TRBD2,CASSTRTSGRAVYEQYF,TGTGCCAGCAGCACCCGGACTAGCGGGAGGGCAGTCTACGAGCAGTACTTC
TRBV7-9,TRBJ1-1,-,-,CSSSLGRTEAFF,TGTTCCAGCAGCTTAGGGAGGACTGAAGCTTTCTTT
TRBV4-3,TRBJ2-6,-,TRBD1,CASSNNNRGPNSGANVLTF,TGCGCCAGCAGCAATAACAACAGGGGGCCCAACTCTGGGGCCAACGTCCTGACTTTC
TRBV5-1,TRBJ1-1,few,TRBD1,CASSARQGVTEAFF,TGCGCCAGCAGCGCACGACAGGGGGTCACTGAAGCTTTCTTT
TRBV7-6,TRBJ2-7,-,-,CASSLAEANYEQYF,TGTGCCAGCAGCTTAGCGGAGGCAAACTACGAGCAGTACTTC
TRBV11-3,TRBJ2-1,-,TRBD2,CASSLDLASGYNEQFF,TGTGCCAGCAGCTTAGATCTGGCTAGCGGCTACAATGAGCAGTTCTTC
TRBV2,TRBJ2-1,-,TRBD2,CASSEAGGRGAEQFF,TGTGCCAGCAGTGAGGCGGGAGGGCGGGGGGCTGAGCAGTTCTTC
TRBV5-1,TRBJ1-1,-,TRBD1,CASSRLNRQGGTEAFF,TGCGCCAGCAGCCGCCTTAACCGACAGGGCGGCACTGAAGCTTTCTTT
TRBV5-1,TRBJ1-4,-,TRBD1,CASSSDRALNEKLFF,TGCGCCAGCAGCTCCGACAGGGCCCTTAATGAAAAACTGTTTTTT
TRBV28,TRBJ2-6,-,TRBD1,CASSPTGSNPLNTGANVLTF,TGTGCCAGCAGTCCGACAGGGTCAAACCCGCTAAATACTGGGGCCAACGTCCTGACTTTC
TRBV5-5,TRBJ2-1,-,-,CASSLSESSYNEQFF,TGTGCCAGCAGCTTGTCCGAGAGCTCCTACAATGAGCAGTTCTTC
TRBV5-5,TRBJ2-2,-,TRBD2,CASEKLATGELFF,TGTGCCAGCGAAAAACTAGCGACCGGGGAGCTGTTTTTT
TRBV14,TRBJ1-2,-,TRBD1,CASSPLDRVGGYTF,TGTGCCAGCAGCCCGTTGGACAGGGTTGGTGGCTACACCTTC
TRBV5-5,TRBJ2-7,-,-,CASSRGVVEQYF,TGTGCCAGCAGCAGAGGAGTGGTCGAGCAGTACTTC
TRBV11-2,TRBJ1-5,once,TRBD1,CASSSGPGTGIGQPQHF,TGTGCCAGCAGCTCCGGTCCCGGGACAGGGATCGGTCAGCCCCAGCATTTT
TRBV11-1,TRBJ2-5,-,TRBD2,CASSFGTSEETQYF,TGTGCCAGCAGCTTCGGGACTAGCGAAGAGACCCAGTACTTC
TRBV5-1,TRBJ2-5,-,TRBD2,CASSLAGGEGETQYF,TGCGCCAGCAGCTTAGCGGGAGGCGAGGGGGAGACCCAGTACTTC
TRBV7-9,TRBJ2-1,few,TRBD2,CASSWNSGRAHEQFF,TGTGCCAGCAGCTGGAATAGCGGGAGGGCCCATGAGCAGTTCTTC
TRBV7-2,TRBJ1-5,-,-,CASSQLYRELNQPQHF,TGTGCCAGCAGCCAACTATACAGGGAACTTAATCAGCCCCAGCATTTT
TRBV4-1,TRBJ1-4,-,-,CASSPTYEKLFF,TGCGCCAGCAGCCCGACATATGAAAAACTGTTTTTT
TRBV6-5,TRBJ2-7,-,TRBD2,CASSYSREGPHEQYF,TGTGCCAGCAGTTACTCGCGGGAGGGCCCCCACGAGCAGTACTTC
TRBV18,TRBJ2-6,few,-,CASSPRQHSGANVLTF,TGTGCCAGCTCCCCGCGGCAGCACTCTGGGGCCAACGTCCTGACTTTC
TRBV2,TRBJ1-1,-,TRBD1,CASSDEGADTEAFF,TGTGCCAGCAGTGACGAGGGGGCGGACACTGAAGCTTTCTTT
TRBV5-6,TRBJ2-3,once,TRBD2,CASSELAGVDTQYF,TGTGCCAGCTCGGAGCTAGCGGGGGTGGATACGCAGTATTTT
TRBV2,TRBJ2-1,-,TRBD2,CASSGGRGAYNEQFF,TGTGCCAGCAGTGGCGGCCGGGGGGCCTACAATGAGCAGTTCTTC